This T cell receptor beta chain was observed in a study of vaccination effects on CD4 cells after COVID-19. Expansion with viral peptide pools was applied to antigen-specific CD4+ T cells by the ViraFEST assay prior to sequencing. Following a roughly 11-day culture, CD4+ T cells were purified. The participants, recipients of two vaccine doses, got either BNT162b2 or mRNA-1273. Here immunoSEQ multiplex PCR was the method, and the copy in TCRdb shows in-frame clones only, minus some. The sample holds approximately 65,000 clones, 70% to 75% seen once. V was pared by 3 bases and J by 6 bases, with 14 bases between. This CDR3 is 14 amino acids long. CDR1 is LNHDA and CDR2 is SQIVND in the germline V gene (reference sequence). Notes on this clone: Its antigen is not identified.

V and J are TRBV19 and TRBJ1-1; TRBD1 is a possible D gene (5 bases). The sequence derives from a human donor who received a COVID-19 vaccine. Sequenced here: CD4+ T cells from PBMCs cultured with HCoV-229E spike peptides, sampled after COVID-19 vaccination. The CDR3 coding sequence is TGTGCCAGTAGTATCTTTGCGGGGGAATCTGAAGCTTTCTTT. Its translation is CASSIFAGESEAFF. Looking up the rest from reference TRBV19 and TRBJ1-1 gives the full variable domain: DGGITQSPKYLFRKEGQNVTLSCEQNLNHDAMYWYRQDPGQGLRLIYYSQIVNDFQKGDIAEGYSVSREKKESFPLTVTSAQKNPTAFYLCASSIFAGESEAFFGQGTRLTVV.